This T cell receptor (beta chain) originates from a study of Graves' ophthalmopathy and Graves' hyperthyroidism. The authors amplified TCR beta CDR3 regions, and they did so from RNA transcripts for repertoire sequencing. Second-round multiplex PCR came after first-round RT-PCR with HTBI primers. MiXCR, applied by TCRdb to the multiplex PCR reads, yields one record per CDR3 protein. The sample holds 900,000 to 1,200,000 distinct CDR3 sequences, roughly 35% seen once. As regards this clonotype: Its antigen remains unknown.

Study findings and constraints: Ophthalmopathy versus stable hyperthyroidism: 13-signature model gave around 86% sensitivity, 75% to 82% specificity. With a specificity of roughly 72% and a sensitivity of 70% to 71%, the model predicted ophthalmopathy progression.

Germline-derived CDR1 and CDR2 are LNHDA and SQIVND (reference sequence). The CDR3 contains 14 residues. The V end lost 3 bases, the J end lost 3 bases, and 11 bases lay between the germline ends. The TCR was taken from an adult man with Graves' hyperthyroidism. The sequencing sample was made of peripheral blood or thyroid tissue (not recorded which). This rearrangement joins TRBV19 to TRBJ1-1; possibly TRBD1 for D (6 bases). The CDR3 coding sequence is TGTGCCAGTAGTATCTCAAGGACAGACACTGAAGCTTTCTTT. Protein: CASSISRTDTEAFF.